A single count supports the clone carrying this T cell receptor beta chain. These data belong to a study of T cell responses to AZD1222 COVID-19 vaccine. Sequenced by immunoSEQ multiplex PCR; TCRdb stores in-frame clones only, minus some. The sample records approximately 20,000 clones, approximately 79% being singletons. CDR3 size: 15 residues. Germline CDR1 KGHDR, CDR2 SFDVKD. V lost 2 bases to trimming and J lost 8 bases, with 17 bases between them. The sample was peripheral blood, taken on day 0 of AZD1222 vaccination. The rearrangement uses TRBV24-1 and TRBJ1-1; maybe TRBD1 (5 bases). This clonotype was sampled from an adult in good health. The chain's CDR3 is CATSDSAEGPREAFF. For the CDR3, the DNA is TGTGCCACCAGTGATTCCGCAGAGGGGCCCCGAGAAGCTTTCTTT.